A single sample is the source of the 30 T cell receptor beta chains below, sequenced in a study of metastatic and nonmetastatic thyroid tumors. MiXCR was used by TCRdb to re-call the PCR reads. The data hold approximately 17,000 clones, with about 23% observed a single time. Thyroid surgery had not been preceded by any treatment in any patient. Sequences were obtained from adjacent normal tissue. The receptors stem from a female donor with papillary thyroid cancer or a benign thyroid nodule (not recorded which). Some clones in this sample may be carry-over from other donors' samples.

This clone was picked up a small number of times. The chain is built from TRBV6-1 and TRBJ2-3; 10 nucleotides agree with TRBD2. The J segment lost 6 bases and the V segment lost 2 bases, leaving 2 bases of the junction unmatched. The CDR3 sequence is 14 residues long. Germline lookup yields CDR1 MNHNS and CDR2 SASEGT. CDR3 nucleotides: TGTGCCAGCAGTGAAAGCGGGAGGGAGGATACGCAGTATTTT. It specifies CASSESGREDTQYF.

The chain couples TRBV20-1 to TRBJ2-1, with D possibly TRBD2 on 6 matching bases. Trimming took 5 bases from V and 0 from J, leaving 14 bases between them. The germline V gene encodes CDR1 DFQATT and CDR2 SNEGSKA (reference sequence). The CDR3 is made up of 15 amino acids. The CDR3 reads CSAPPGSGSYNEQFF. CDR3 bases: TGCAGTGCTCCCCCCGGTAGCGGCTCCTACAATGAGCAGTTCTTC.

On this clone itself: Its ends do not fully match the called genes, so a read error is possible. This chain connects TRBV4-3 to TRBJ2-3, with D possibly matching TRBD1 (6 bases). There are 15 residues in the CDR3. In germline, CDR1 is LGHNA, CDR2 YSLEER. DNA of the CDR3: TGCGCCAGCACCGAGGGCAGGGGACGCACGGATACGCAGTATTTT. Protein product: CASTEGRGRTDTQYF.

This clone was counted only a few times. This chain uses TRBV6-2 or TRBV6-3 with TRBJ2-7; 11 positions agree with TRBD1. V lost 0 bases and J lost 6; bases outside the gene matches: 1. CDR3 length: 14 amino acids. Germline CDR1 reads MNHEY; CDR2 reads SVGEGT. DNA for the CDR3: TGTGCCAGCAGTTACTCGGGGACAGGGGGCGAGCAGTACTTC. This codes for CASSYSGTGGEQYF.

This CDR3 reads CASRVEERADTQYF. In DNA, the CDR3 is TGTGCCAGCAGGGTCGAGGAACGGGCAGATACGCAGTATTTT. The J gene is TRBJ2-3, the V gene TRBV11-3, with no clear D. V lost 6 bases, J lost 4 bases, and 14 bases lay in between. Germline V lookup: CDR1 SGHNT, CDR2 YENEEA. This CDR3 has 14 amino acids.

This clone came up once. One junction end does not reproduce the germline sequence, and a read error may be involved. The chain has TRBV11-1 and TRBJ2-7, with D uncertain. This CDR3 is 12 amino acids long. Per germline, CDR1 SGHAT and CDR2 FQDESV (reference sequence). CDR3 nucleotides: TGCGCCAGCAGCTTTAACGGAAACGAGCAGTACTTC. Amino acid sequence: CASSFNGNEQYF.

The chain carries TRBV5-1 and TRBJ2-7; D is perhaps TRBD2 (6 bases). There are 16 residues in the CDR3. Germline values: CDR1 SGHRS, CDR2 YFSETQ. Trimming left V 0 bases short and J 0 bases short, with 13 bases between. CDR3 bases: TGCGCCAGCAGCTTGGTCGGGGGAAGGACCTCCTACGAGCAGTACTTC. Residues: CASSLVGGRTSYEQYF.

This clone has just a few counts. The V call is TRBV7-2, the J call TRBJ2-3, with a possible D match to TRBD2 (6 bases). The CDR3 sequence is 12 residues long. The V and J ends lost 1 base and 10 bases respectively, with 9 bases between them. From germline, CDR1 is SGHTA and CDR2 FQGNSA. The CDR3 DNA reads TGTGCCAGCAGCTTAGATGCGGGGCCGCAGTATTTT. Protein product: CASSLDAGPQYF.

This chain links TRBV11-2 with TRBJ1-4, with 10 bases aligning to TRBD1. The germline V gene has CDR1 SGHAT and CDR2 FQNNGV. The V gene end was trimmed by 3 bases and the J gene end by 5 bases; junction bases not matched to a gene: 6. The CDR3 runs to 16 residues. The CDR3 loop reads CASSLGWGQGNEKLFF. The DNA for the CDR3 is TGTGCCAGCAGCTTGGGATGGGGACAGGGGAATGAAAAACTGTTTTTT.

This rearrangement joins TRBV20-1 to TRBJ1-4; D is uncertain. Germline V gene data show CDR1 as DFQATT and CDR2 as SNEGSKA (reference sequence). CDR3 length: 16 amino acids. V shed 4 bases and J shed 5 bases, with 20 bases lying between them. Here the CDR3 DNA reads TGCAGTGCTAACTCCCCCGGCCGACTTTCAAATGAAAAACTGTTTTTT. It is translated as CSANSPGRLSNEKLFF.

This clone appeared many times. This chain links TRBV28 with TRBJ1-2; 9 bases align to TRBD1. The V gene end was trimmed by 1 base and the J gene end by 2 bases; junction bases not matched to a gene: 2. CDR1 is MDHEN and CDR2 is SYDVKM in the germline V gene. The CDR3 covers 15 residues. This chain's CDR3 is CASSLSQGANYGYTF. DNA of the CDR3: TGTGCCAGCAGTTTATCACAGGGGGCGAACTATGGCTACACCTTC.

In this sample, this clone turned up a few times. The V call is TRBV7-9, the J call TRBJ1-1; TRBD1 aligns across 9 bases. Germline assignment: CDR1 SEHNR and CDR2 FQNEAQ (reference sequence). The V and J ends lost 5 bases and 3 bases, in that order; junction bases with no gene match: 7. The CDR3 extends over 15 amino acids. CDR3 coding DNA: TGTGCCAGCAGCCTTACAGGGGGCAAGGACACTGAAGCTTTCTTT. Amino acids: CASSLTGGKDTEAFF.

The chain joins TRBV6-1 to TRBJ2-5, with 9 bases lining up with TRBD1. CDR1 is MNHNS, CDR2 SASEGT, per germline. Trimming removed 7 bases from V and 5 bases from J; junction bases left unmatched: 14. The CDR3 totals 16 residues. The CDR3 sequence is CASTRSGTGTSETQYF. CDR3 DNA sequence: TGTGCCAGCACTCGATCCGGGACAGGGACGAGTGAGACCCAGTACTTC.

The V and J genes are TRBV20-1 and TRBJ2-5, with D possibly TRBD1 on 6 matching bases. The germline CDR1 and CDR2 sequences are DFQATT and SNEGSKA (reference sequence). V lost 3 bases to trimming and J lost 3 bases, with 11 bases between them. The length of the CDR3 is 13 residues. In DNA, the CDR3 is TGCAGTGCTAGTCCAGGGGCTGAAGAGACCCAGTACTTC. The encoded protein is CSASPGAEETQYF.

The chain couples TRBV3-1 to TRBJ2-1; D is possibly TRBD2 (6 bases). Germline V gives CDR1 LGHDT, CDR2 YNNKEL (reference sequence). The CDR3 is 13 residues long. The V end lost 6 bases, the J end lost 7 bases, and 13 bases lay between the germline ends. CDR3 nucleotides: TGTGCCAGCAGTCCCGGCCGGGGGAATGAGCAGTTCTTC. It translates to CASSPGRGNEQFF.

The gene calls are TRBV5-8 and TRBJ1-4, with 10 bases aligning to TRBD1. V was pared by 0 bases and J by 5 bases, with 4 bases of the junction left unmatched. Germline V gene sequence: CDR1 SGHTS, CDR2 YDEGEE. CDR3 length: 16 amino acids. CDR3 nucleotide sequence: TGTGCCAGCAGCTTGGGACCGGGACAGGGGAATGAAAAACTGTTTTTT. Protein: CASSLGPGQGNEKLFF.

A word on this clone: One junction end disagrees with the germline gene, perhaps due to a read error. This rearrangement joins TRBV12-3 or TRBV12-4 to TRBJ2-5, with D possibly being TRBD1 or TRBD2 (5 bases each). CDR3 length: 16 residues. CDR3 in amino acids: CSSSLIGTRSQETQYF. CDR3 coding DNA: TGTTCCAGCAGTTTAATTGGGACCCGATCCCAAGAGACCCAGTACTTC.

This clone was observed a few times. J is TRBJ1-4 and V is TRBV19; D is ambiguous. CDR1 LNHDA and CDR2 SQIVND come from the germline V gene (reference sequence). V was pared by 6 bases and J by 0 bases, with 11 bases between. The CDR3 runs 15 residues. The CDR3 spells CASRDGYSTNEKLFF. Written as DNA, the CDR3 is TGTGCCAGTAGGGACGGCTATTCAACTAATGAAAAACTGTTTTTT. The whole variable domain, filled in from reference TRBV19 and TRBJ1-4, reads DGGITQSPKYLFRKEGQNVTLSCEQNLNHDAMYWYRQDPGQGLRLIYYSQIVNDFQKGDIAEGYSVSREKKESFPLTVTSAQKNPTAFYLCASRDGYSTNEKLFFGSGTQLSVL.

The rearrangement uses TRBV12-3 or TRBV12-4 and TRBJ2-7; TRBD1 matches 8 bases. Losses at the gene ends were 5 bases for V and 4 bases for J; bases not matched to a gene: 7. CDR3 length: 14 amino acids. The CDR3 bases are TGTGCCAGCAGTGACAGGGGTCCGGATTACGAGCAGTACTTC. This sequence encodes CASSDRGPDYEQYF.

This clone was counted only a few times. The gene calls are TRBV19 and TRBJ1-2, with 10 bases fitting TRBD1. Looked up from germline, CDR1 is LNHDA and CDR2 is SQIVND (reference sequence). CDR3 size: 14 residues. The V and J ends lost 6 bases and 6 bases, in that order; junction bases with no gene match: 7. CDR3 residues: CASSGQGGLNGYTF. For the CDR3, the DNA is TGTGCCAGTAGCGGACAGGGGGGTTTGAATGGCTACACCTTC. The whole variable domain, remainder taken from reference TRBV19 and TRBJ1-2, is DGGITQSPKYLFRKEGQNVTLSCEQNLNHDAMYWYRQDPGQGLRLIYYSQIVNDFQKGDIAEGYSVSREKKESFPLTVTSAQKNPTAFYLCASSGQGGLNGYTFGSGTRLTVV.

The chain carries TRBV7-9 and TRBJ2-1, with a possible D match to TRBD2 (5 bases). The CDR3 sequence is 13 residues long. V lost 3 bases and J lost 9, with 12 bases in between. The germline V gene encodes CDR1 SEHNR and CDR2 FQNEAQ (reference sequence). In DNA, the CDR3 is TGTGCCAGCAGCTTCCCGGTAGGAGGTGAGCAGTTCTTC. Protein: CASSFPVGGEQFF.

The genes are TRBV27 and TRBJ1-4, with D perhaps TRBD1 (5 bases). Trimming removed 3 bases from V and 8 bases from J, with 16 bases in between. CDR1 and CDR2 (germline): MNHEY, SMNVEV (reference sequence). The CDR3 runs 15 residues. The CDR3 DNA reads TGTGCCAGCAGTTTGGTGGCGCAGGGCTGGGAAAAACTGTTTTTT. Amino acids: CASSLVAQGWEKLFF.

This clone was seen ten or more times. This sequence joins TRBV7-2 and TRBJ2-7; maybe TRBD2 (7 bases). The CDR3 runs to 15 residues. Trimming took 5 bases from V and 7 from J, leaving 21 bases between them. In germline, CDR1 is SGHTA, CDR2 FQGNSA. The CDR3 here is CASSPGWTRGGEQYF. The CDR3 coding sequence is TGTGCCAGCAGCCCCGGTTGGACGAGGGGGGGGGAGCAGTACTTC.

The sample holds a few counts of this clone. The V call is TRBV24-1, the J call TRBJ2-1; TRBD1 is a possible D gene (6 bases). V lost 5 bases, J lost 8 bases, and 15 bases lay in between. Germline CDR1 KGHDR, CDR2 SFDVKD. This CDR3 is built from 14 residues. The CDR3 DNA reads TGTGCCACCAGTGCAGGACAGCCCTCCGATGAGCAGTTCTTC. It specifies CATSAGQPSDEQFF.

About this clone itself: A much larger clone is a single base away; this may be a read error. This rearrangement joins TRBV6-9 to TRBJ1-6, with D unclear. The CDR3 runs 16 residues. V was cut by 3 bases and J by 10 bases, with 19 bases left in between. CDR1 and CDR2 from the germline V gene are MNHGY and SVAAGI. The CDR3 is CASSYTDFTLGSPLHF. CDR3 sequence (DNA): TGTGCCAGCAGTTACACGGACTTCACTCTGGGGTCACCCCTCCACTTT.

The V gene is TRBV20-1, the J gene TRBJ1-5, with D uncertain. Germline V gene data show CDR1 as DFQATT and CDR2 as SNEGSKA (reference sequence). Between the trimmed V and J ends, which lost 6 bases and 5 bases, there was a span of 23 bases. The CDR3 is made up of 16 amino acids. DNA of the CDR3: TGCAGTGCGAATACGATAGCGGGAGGATTTGATCAGCCCCAGCATTTT. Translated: CSANTIAGGFDQPQHF.

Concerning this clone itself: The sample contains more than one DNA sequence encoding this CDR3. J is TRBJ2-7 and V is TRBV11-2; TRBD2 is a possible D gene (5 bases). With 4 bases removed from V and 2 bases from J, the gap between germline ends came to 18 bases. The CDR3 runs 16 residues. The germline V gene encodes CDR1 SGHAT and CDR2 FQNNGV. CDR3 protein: CASSWGIYGDAYEQYF. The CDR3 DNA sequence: TGTGCCAGCAGCTGGGGTATCTACGGGGATGCCTACGAGCAGTACTTC.

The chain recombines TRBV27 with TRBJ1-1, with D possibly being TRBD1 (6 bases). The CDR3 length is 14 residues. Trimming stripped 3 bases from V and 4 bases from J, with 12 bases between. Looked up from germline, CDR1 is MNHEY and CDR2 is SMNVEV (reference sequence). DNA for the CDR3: TGTGCCAGCAGTTTGGGGGGGGGCGGCACTGAAGCTTTCTTT. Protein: CASSLGGGGTEAFF.

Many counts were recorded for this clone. CDR3 in DNA: TGTGCCAGCAGCCCAATATCTAGCGGGAGGGAAGAGCAGTTCTTC. Protein product: CASSPISSGREEQFF. The chain joins TRBV12-3 or TRBV12-4 to TRBJ2-1, with 12 bases aligning to TRBD2. The CDR3 loop spans 15 amino acids. V was clipped by 6 bases and J by 10 bases; unmatched bases: 10.

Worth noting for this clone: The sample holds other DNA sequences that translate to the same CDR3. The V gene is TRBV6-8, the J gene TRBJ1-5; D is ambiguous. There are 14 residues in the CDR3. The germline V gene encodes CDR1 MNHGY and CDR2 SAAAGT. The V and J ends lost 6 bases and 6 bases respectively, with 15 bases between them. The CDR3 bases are TGTGCCAGCAGACGGGCCCCGAAGCCTCAGCCCCAGCATTTT. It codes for CASRRAPKPQPQHF.